This TCR beta chain was profiled in a study of blood T cell repertoires in COVID-19. Original processing notes: How many nucleated cells were present was estimated from reference gene primer amplification. Profiled with immunoSEQ multiplex PCR; TCRdb holds only in-frame clones, not every one. V and J calls and clone size are given by that table; D and trimming were obtained from the DNA. The profile covers tens of thousands of clones, with over 75% appearing a single time and approximately 4.8% taken by the ten largest. V was pared by 0 bases and J by 5 bases, with 5 bases of the junction left unmatched. This CDR3 is 14 amino acids long. Germline V gene data show CDR1 as SGHRS and CDR2 as YFSETQ. This clone has just a few counts.

The sequenced material came from peripheral blood. The TCR was taken from a human donor in a cohort sampled during active COVID-19. The V call is TRBV5-1, the J call TRBJ2-7, with TRBD1 matching 7 bases. The CDR3 bases are TGCGCCAGCAGCTTGGCCCAGGGGGTCCACGAGCAGTACTTC. This gives the protein CASSLAQGVHEQYF. The full variable domain, with the rest looked up from reference TRBV5-1 and TRBJ2-7, is KAGVTQTPRYLIKTRGQQVTLSCSPISGHRSVSWYQQTPGQGLQFLFEYFSETQRNKGNFPGRFSGRQFSNSRSEMNVSTLELGDSALYLCASSLAQGVHEQYFGPGTRLTVT.